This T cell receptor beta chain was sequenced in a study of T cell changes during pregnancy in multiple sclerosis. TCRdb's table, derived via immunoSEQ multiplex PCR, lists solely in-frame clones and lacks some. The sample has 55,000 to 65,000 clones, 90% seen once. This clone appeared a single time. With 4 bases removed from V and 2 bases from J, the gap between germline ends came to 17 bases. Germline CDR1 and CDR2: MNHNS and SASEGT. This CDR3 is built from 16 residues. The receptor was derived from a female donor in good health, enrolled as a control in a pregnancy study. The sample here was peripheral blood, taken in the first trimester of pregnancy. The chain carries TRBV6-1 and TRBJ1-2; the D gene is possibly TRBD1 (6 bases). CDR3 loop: CASSAGARGGNYGYTF. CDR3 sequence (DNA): TGTGCCAGCAGTGCGGGGGCCCGGGGGGGCAACTATGGCTACACCTTC.